This T cell receptor beta chain was sequenced for a study of blood T cell repertoires in COVID-19 (dated by TCRdb to the early 2020s). In the study overall: The collaborator samples originated in the United States, Italy and Spain and spanned the acute and convalescent phases of COVID-19. The repertoires were released in a freely available public database intended as a resource for research on the immune response to SARS-CoV-2. Samples were obtained from the ongoing ImmuneRACE study (first 160 participants) and from about 1,300 subjects provided by 6 global collaborators. The prospective study material was composed of cDNA or gDNA derived from T cells, B-cell-depleted T cells, or PBMCs. Deeply sampled blood TCRbeta repertoires from subjects exposed to, actively infected with, or recovered from COVID-19 were included in the dataset. Sample metadata almost always included a de-identified subject ID, COVID-19 status, age in years and sex. Where HLA class I and class II types were available, the types were taken from metadata supplied by the sample provider, not from assay-based typing.

The CDR3 runs 15 residues from the cysteine to the phenylalanine. This entry keeps only the CDR3 DNA: 45 bases, framed from base 1. At the junction V is shortened by 6 bases and J by 0 bases; bases outside the gene matches: 8. For CDR1 and CDR2, the germline V gene lists SQVTM and ANQGSEA. Remarks on this clone: This receptor's antigen is unknown. No clone much larger than this one lies a single base away; base qualities are absent.

Paper-wide results and their limitations: The amount of clinical and demographic metadata varied by source and participant and was provided uncurated.

Whole blood was collected in K2EDTA tubes by collaborating institutions according to the institutions' own protocols. For TCRbeta analysis, collaborators shipped samples as frozen whole blood, isolated PBMCs, or DNA extracted from either of those sample types. TCRbeta CDR3 regions were amplified from genomic DNA by means of the immunoSEQ Assay, a bias-controlled multiplex PCR. The authors' analysis ran thus. The number of nucleated cells in each sample was estimated by amplification of reference gene primers within the assay. To quantify the absolute abundance of each unique TCRbeta CDR3 rearrangement, sequence reads were collapsed and filtered. For each sample, productive Simpson clonality was calculated as the square root of Simpson's diversity index over productive rearrangements. Imported from immuneACCESS, the table was reduced by TCRdb to in-frame sequences with V and J called. These copies leave out some clones; in studies compared against another copy, an unresolved V gene accounts for under half, and the cause of the remainder is not known. V and J calls plus clone size are reproduced from that table; the DNA served to infer D and trimming. The table for this sample lists approximately 240,000 clones; around 82% of them were counted only once. More than 4.5% of the sample lies in the top ten.

The V gene is TRBV29-1 and the J gene is TRBJ2-3; 8 of the junction bases match TRBD2. Sequencing was performed on peripheral blood. The receptor was derived from an elderly woman with active or convalescent COVID-19. DNA sequence: TGCAGCGTCCTCAAGGCGGGGGGTAGCACAGATACGCAGTATTTT. It codes for CSVLKAGGSTDTQYF.